This is a list of T cell receptor beta chains from one sample in a study of human T cells and chemical hapten exposure. TCRdb independently ran MiXCR on the RACE reads; one entry per CDR3 protein. The data show some 93,000 distinct CDR3 sequences, about 8.6% seen once. Source material: whole blood. These receptors were taken from a female donor in good health. Some clones in this sample may be carry-over from other donors' samples. Each CDR3 is given without its conserved first and last residue. Fields, in order: D gene, J gene, V gene, CDR3 protein. D genes are given only for firm matches.

D gene: -; J gene: TRBJ2-4; V gene: TRBV2; CDR3 protein: ASSETSLGTKNIQY
D gene: -; J gene: TRBJ2-3; V gene: TRBV20-1; CDR3 protein: SALGGSTDTQY
D gene: TRBD2; J gene: TRBJ2-1; V gene: TRBV19; CDR3 protein: ASSAGLADYNEQF
D gene: -; J gene: TRBJ2-7; V gene: TRBV6-2/TRBV6-3; CDR3 protein: ASSPGEYEQY
D gene: TRBD1; J gene: TRBJ1-4; V gene: TRBV5-6; CDR3 protein: ASSLVPWDRYNEKLF
D gene: TRBD1; J gene: TRBJ1-5; V gene: TRBV28; CDR3 protein: ASSLFRGTGGSQPQH
D gene: -; J gene: TRBJ1-5; V gene: TRBV10-2; CDR3 protein: ASSETLGQQH
D gene: TRBD1; J gene: TRBJ1-1; V gene: TRBV7-2; CDR3 protein: ASSLDRGLVGSTEAF
D gene: -; J gene: TRBJ1-6; V gene: TRBV7-7; CDR3 protein: ASSFPDSYNSPLH
D gene: -; J gene: TRBJ2-3; V gene: TRBV3-1; CDR3 protein: ASSHTDTQY
D gene: -; J gene: TRBJ2-1; V gene: TRBV2; CDR3 protein: ASEPDRIRGNEQF
D gene: TRBD2; J gene: TRBJ2-1; V gene: TRBV29-1; CDR3 protein: SVAGTSGSNEQF
D gene: TRBD2; J gene: TRBJ2-3; V gene: TRBV5-1; CDR3 protein: ASSLAPSSGSADTQY
D gene: -; J gene: TRBJ2-3; V gene: TRBV7-2; CDR3 protein: ASSLVEGVTDTQY
D gene: TRBD1; J gene: TRBJ2-7; V gene: TRBV4-1; CDR3 protein: ASSQDPGTVAYEQY
D gene: -; J gene: TRBJ2-1; V gene: TRBV12-5; CDR3 protein: ASGQDWYNEQF
D gene: TRBD2; J gene: TRBJ2-1; V gene: TRBV27; CDR3 protein: ASTLAGGSNEQF
D gene: -; J gene: TRBJ2-3; V gene: TRBV10-3; CDR3 protein: AISVLSSTDTQY
D gene: TRBD2; J gene: TRBJ2-6; V gene: TRBV3-1; CDR3 protein: ASSQDPGLAPGANVLT
D gene: -; J gene: TRBJ2-2; V gene: TRBV9; CDR3 protein: ASSVGSGVIAGELF
D gene: -; J gene: TRBJ2-1; V gene: TRBV29-1; CDR3 protein: SVEDPRTTFDEQF
D gene: TRBD2; J gene: TRBJ2-1; V gene: TRBV27; CDR3 protein: ASSLMGGGGSYNEQF
D gene: TRBD2; J gene: TRBJ2-7; V gene: TRBV18; CDR3 protein: ASSPIAGSSYEQY
D gene: -; J gene: TRBJ2-5; V gene: TRBV27; CDR3 protein: ASTEQETQY
D gene: -; J gene: TRBJ2-7; V gene: TRBV28; CDR3 protein: ASSRLTVLHEQY
D gene: -; J gene: TRBJ2-3; V gene: TRBV11-2; CDR3 protein: ASSRPTADTQY
D gene: TRBD1; J gene: TRBJ2-1; V gene: TRBV2; CDR3 protein: ASSDRDRVYNEQF
D gene: TRBD2; J gene: TRBJ2-7; V gene: TRBV20-1; CDR3 protein: SARRLAGVEQY
D gene: -; J gene: TRBJ2-7; V gene: TRBV4-1; CDR3 protein: ASRNIGQGLAYEQY
D gene: TRBD2; J gene: TRBJ2-1; V gene: TRBV12-3/TRBV12-4; CDR3 protein: ASRPQLATSYNEQF
D gene: -; J gene: TRBJ1-5; V gene: TRBV24-1; CDR3 protein: ATSRREDQPQH
D gene: -; J gene: TRBJ1-1; V gene: TRBV14; CDR3 protein: ASSQDWGDTEAF
D gene: -; J gene: TRBJ2-3; V gene: TRBV20-1; CDR3 protein: SARLQGADTQY
D gene: -; J gene: TRBJ2-7; V gene: TRBV29-1; CDR3 protein: RLPRLLTRESSYEQY
D gene: -; J gene: TRBJ1-6; V gene: TRBV6-1; CDR3 protein: ASSEVYSPLH
D gene: -; J gene: TRBJ2-3; V gene: TRBV27; CDR3 protein: ASSLNPSLVQGTDTQY
D gene: TRBD2; J gene: TRBJ2-7; V gene: TRBV5-6; CDR3 protein: ASSLWTSGPRFYEQY